This T cell receptor beta chain was recovered during a study of beta chain features in type 1 diabetes. Study results and limitations: Patients' naive, central memory and Treg TCRB repertoires seemed closer to one another than those of healthy donors. Any HLA effect on TCRB rearrangement was left unresolved by small sub-analyses.

The CDR3 runs 15 residues. The V gene lost 5 bases and the J gene lost 13 bases, with 24 bases spanning the gap. In germline, CDR1 is SGHTA, CDR2 FQGNSA. Turning to this clone: Its antigen is unidentified.

Expressed TCRB transcripts got sequenced, as all isolated RNA was reverse transcribed. Sequencing used immunoSEQ multiplex PCR; TCRdb keeps in-frame clones, though not all of them. The sample records 250,000 to 350,000 clones, 14% being singletons. The sequence came from a young man in good health. Material: central memory CD4+ T cells from blood. This chain links TRBV7-2 with TRBJ2-4; perhaps TRBD2 as D (7 bases). CDR3 DNA sequence: TGTGCCAGCAGCCCAACCCTGGGGGGGGCTGTTTTGCAGTACTTC. Its protein product is CASSPTLGGAVLQYF.